This T cell receptor (beta chain) appears in the sequencing data of a study of blood T cell repertoires in COVID-19. Looking at the study overall: T cells, B-cell-depleted T cells, or PBMCs supplied cDNA or gDNA.

This study enrolled people aged about 18 to 100 from roughly 24 US geographic areas. Participant-reported clinical history was the basis for cohort assignment. V lost 0 bases and J 8 bases, leaving 12 bases between the germline ends. CDR1 and CDR2 (germline): SGHNT, YYREEE (reference sequence). The CDR3 contains 14 residues. In the study's own analysis: Amplification with reference gene primers provided the estimates of nucleated cell counts. Sequencing used immunoSEQ multiplex PCR; TCRdb keeps in-frame clones, though not all of them. V and J calls and clone size are as listed in that table; D and trimming were resolved from the DNA. The top ten hold about 6% of the sample, which has about 200,000 clones, 86% seen once.

The rearrangement joins TRBV5-4 to TRBJ1-3; D is possibly TRBD1 (5 bases). Sequencing input: PBMCs or T cells enriched from blood (not recorded which). The sequence was collected from a man aged 40-55 years with acute COVID-19. The DNA for the CDR3 is TGTGCCAGCAGCTTGGTAGGGACGGGGGACACCATATATTTT. Translated, it gives CASSLVGTGDTIYF.